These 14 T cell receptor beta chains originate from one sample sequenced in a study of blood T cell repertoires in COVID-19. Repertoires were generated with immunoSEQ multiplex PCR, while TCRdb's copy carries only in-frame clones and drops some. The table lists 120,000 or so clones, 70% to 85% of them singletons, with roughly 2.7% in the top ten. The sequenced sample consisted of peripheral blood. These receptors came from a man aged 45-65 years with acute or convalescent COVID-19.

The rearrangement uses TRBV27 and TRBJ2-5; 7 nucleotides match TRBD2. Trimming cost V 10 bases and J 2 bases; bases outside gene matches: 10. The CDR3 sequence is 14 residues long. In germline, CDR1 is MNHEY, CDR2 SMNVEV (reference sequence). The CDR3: CATQAGTLQETQYF. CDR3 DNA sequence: TGTGCCACGCAAGCGGGGACCTTGCAAGAGACCCAGTACTTC.

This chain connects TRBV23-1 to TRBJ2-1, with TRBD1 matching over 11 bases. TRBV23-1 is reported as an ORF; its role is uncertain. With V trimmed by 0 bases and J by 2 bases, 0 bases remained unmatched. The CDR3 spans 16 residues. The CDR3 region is CASSQSDRGPYNEQFF. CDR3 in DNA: TGCGCCAGCAGTCAATCGGACAGGGGGCCCTACAATGAGCAGTTCTTC.

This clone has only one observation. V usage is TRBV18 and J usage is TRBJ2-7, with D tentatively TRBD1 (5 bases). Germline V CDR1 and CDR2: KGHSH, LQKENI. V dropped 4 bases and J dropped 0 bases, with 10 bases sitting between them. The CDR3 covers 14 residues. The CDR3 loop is CASSLGHLSYEQYF. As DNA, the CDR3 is TGTGCCAGCTCACTCGGACACCTCTCCTACGAGCAGTACTTC.

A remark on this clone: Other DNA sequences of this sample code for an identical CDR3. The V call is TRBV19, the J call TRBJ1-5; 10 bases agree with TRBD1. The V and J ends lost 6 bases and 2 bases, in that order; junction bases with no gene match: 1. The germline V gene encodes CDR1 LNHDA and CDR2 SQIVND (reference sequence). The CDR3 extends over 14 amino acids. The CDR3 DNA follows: TGTGCCAGTAGGGGGACAGGGGGCAATCAGCCCCAGCATTTT. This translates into CASRGTGGNQPQHF.

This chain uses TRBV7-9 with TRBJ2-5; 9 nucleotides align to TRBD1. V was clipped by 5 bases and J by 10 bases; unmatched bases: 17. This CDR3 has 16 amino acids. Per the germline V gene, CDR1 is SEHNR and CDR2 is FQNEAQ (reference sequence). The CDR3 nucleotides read TGTGCCAGCAGCCCCCGGGACAGGGATTCCCGAAGGGACCAGTACTTC. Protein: CASSPRDRDSRRDQYF.

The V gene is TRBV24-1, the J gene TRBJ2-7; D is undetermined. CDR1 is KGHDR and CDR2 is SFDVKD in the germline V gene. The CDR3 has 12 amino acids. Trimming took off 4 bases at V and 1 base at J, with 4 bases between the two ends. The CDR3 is CATSDGSYEQYF. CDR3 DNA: TGTGCCACCAGTGACGGTTCCTACGAGCAGTACTTC.

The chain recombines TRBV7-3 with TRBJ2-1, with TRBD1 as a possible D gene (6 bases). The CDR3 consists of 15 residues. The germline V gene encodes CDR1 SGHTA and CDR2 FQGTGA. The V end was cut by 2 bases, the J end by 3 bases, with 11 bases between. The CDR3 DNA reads TGTGCCAGCAGCTTATCAGGGGATCTCTACAATGAGCAGTTCTTC. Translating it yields CASSLSGDLYNEQFF.

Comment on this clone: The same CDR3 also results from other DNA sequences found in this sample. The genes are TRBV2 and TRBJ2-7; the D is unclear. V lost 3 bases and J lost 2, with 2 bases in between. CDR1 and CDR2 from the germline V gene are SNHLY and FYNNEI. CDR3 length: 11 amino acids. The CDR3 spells CASSDTYEQYF. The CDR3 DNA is TGTGCCAGCAGTGACACCTACGAGCAGTACTTC.

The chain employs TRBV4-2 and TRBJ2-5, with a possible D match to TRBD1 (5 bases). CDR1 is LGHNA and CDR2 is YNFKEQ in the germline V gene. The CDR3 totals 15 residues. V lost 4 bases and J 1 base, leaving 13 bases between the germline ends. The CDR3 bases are TGTGCCAGCAGCCCCGAGGCGCAGGGCCAAGAGACCCAGTACTTC. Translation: CASSPEAQGQETQYF.

The CDR3 DNA is TGTGCCAGCAGCATCACTAGTGGCTACGAGCAGTACTTC. It codes for CASSITSGYEQYF. The J gene is TRBJ2-7, the V gene TRBV5-4; D is perhaps TRBD2 (5 bases). In germline, CDR1 is SGHNT, CDR2 YYREEE (reference sequence). V lost 4 bases and J lost 3, with 11 bases in between. The CDR3 is 13 residues long.

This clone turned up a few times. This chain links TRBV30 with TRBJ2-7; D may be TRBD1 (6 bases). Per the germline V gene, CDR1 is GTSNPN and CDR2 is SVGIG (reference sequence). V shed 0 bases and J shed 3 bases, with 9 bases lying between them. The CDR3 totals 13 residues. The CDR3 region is CAWSVVQGYEQYF. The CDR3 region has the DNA TGTGCCTGGAGTGTTGTACAGGGCTACGAGCAGTACTTC.

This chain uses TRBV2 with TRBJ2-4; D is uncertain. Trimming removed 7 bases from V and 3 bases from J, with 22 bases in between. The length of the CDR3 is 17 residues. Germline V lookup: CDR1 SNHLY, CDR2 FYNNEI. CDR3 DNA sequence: TGTGCCAGCACCGAGAGGCGAACCTTCTATGACAAAAACATTCAGTACTTC. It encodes CASTERRTFYDKNIQYF.

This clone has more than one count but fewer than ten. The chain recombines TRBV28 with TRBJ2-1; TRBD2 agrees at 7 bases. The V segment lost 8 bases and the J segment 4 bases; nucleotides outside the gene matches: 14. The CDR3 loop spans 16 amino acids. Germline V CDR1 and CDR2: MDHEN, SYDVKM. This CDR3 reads CASLRLGLAAYNEQFF. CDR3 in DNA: TGTGCCAGCCTTCGACTCGGGCTAGCGGCATACAATGAGCAGTTCTTC.

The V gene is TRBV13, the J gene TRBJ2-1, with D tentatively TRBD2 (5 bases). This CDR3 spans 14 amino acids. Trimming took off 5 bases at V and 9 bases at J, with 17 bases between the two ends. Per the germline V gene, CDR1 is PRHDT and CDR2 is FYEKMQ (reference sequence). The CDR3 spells CASSPRRERVEQFF. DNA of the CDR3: TGTGCCAGCAGCCCCCGGCGAGAGAGGGTTGAGCAGTTCTTC.